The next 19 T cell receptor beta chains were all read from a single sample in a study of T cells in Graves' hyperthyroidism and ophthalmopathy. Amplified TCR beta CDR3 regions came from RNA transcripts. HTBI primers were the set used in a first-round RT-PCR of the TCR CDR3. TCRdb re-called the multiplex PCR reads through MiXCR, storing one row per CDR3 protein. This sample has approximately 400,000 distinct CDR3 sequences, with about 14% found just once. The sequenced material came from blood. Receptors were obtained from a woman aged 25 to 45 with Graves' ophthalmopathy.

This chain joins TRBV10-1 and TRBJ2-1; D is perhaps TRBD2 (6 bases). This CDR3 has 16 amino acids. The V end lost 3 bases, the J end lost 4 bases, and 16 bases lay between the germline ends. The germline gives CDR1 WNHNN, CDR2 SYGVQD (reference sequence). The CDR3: CASSDSLGGVYNEQFF. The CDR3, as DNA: TGCGCCAGCAGTGACTCCCTCGGGGGTGTTTACAATGAGCAGTTCTTC.

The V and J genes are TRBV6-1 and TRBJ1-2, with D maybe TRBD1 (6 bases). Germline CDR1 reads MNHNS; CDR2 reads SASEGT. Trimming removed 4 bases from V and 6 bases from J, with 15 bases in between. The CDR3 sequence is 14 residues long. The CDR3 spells CASSVIQGTNGYTF. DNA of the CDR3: TGTGCCAGCAGTGTAATACAGGGAACTAATGGCTACACCTTC.

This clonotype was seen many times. CDR3 residues: CASSLSLSGFYNSPLHF. CDR3 DNA: TGTGCCAGCAGCCTAAGCCTTTCGGGTTTTTATAATTCACCCCTCCACTTT. The chain is built from TRBV7-8 and TRBJ1-6, with unresolved D. V lost 5 bases and J lost 4, with 18 bases in between. CDR1 is SGHVS, CDR2 FQNEAQ, per germline. The CDR3 spans 17 residues. The variable domain in full, with the rest retrieved from reference TRBV7-8 and TRBJ1-6, is GAGVSQSPRYKVAKRGQDVALRCDPISGHVSLFWYQQALGQGPEFLTYFQNEAQLDKSGLPSDRFFAERPEGSVSTLKIQRTQQEDSAVYLCASSLSLSGFYNSPLHFGNGTRLTVT.

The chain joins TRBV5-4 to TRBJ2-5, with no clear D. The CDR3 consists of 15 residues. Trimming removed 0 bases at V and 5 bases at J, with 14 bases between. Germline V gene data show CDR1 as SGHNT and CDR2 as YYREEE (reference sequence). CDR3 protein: CASSLAAPIGETQYF. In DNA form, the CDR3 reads TGTGCCAGCAGCTTGGCCGCTCCAATCGGGGAGACCCAGTACTTC.

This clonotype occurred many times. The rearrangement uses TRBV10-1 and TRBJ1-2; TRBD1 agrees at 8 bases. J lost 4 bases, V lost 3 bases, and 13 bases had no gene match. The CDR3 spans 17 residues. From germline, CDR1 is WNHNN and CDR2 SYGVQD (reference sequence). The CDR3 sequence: CASSDFIDGTGLYGYTF. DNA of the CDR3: TGCGCCAGCAGTGATTTTATCGATGGGACAGGTCTCTATGGCTACACCTTC.

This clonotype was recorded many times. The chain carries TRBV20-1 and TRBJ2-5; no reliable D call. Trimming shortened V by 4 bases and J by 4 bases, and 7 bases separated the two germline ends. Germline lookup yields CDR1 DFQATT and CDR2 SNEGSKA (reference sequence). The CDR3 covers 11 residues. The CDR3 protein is CSATSGETQYF. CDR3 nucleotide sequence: TGCAGTGCTACCTCTGGAGAGACCCAGTACTTC.

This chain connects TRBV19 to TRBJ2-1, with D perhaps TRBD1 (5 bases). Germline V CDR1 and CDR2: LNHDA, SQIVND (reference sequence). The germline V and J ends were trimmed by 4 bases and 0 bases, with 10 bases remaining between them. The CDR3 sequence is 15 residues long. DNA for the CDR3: TGTGCCAGTAGTACAAGTGGGGCCTCCTACAATGAGCAGTTCTTC. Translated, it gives CASSTSGASYNEQFF.

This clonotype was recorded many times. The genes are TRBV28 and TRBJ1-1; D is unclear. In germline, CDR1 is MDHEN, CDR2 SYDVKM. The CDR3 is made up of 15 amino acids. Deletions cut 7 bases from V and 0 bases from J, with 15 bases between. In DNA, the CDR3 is TGTGCCAGCACCGCGGCTAGTAACATGAACACTGAAGCTTTCTTT. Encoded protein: CASTAASNMNTEAFF.

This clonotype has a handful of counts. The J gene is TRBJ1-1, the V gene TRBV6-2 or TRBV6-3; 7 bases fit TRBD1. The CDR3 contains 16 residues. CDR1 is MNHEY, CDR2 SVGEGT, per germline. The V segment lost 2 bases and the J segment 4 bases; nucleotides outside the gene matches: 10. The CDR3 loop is CASSYAQGGWITEAFF. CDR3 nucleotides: TGTGCCAGCAGTTACGCGCAAGGGGGCTGGATCACTGAAGCTTTCTTT.

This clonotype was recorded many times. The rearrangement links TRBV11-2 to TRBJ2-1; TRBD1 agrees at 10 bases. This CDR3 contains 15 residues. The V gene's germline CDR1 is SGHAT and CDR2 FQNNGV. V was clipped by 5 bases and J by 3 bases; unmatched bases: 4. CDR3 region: CASSPDRGLYNEQFF. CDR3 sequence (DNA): TGTGCCAGCAGCCCAGACAGGGGGCTCTACAATGAGCAGTTCTTC.

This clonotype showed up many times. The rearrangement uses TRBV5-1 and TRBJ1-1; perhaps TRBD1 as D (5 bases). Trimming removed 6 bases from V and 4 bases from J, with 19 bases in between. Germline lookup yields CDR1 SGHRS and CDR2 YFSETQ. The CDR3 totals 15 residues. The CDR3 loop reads CASNPILGEGTEAFF. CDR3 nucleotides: TGCGCCAGCAACCCCATCTTAGGGGAGGGCACTGAAGCTTTCTTT.

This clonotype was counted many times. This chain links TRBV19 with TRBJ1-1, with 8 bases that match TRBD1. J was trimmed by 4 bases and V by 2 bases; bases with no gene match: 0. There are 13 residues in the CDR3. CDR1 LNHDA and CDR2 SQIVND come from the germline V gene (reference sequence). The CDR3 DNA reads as TGTGCCAGTAGTATAACAGGGGGCACTGAAGCTTTCTTT. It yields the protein CASSITGGTEAFF. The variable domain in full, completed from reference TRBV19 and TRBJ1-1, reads DGGITQSPKYLFRKEGQNVTLSCEQNLNHDAMYWYRQDPGQGLRLIYYSQIVNDFQKGDIAEGYSVSREKKESFPLTVTSAQKNPTAFYLCASSITGGTEAFFGQGTRLTVV.

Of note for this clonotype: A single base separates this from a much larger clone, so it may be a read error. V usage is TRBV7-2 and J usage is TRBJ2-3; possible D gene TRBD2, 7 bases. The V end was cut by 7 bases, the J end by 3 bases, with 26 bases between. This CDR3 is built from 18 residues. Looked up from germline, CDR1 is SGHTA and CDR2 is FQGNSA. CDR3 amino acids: CASNPSGGPPAITDTQYF. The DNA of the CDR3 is TGTGCCAGCAACCCTTCGGGGGGCCCCCCCGCAATTACAGATACGCAGTATTTT.

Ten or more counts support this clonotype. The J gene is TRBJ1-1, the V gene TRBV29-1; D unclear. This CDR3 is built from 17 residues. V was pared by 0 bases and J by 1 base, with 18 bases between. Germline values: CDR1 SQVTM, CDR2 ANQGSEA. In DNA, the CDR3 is TGCAGCGTTGAAGACCCTAATATCGGACTGGAGAACACTGAAGCTTTCTTT. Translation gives CSVEDPNIGLENTEAFF.

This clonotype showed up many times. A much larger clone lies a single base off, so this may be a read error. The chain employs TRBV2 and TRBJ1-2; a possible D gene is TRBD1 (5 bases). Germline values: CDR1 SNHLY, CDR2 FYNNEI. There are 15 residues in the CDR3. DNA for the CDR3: TGTGCCAGCGGTGAAGTTGTGTCTTGGGGGACTGGCTACACCTTC. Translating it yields CASGEVVSWGTGYTF. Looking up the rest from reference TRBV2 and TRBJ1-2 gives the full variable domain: EPEVTQTPSHQVTQMGQEVILRCVPISNHLYFYWYRQILGQKVEFLVSFYNNEISEKSEIFDDQFSVERPDGSNFTLKIRSTKLEDSAMYFCASGEVVSWGTGYTFGSGTRLTVV.

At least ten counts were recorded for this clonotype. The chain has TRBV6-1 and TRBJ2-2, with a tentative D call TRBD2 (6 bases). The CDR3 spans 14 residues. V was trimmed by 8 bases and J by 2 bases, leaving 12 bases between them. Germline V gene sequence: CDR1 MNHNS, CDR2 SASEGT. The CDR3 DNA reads TGTGCCAGCCCCGGGACTGCCAACACCGGGGAGCTGTTTTTT. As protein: CASPGTANTGELFF.

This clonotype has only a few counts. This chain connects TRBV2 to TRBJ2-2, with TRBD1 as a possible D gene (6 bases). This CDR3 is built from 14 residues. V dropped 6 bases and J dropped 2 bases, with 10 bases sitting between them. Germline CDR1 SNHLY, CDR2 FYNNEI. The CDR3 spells CASRWTANTGELFF. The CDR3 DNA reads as TGTGCCAGCAGATGGACAGCTAACACCGGGGAGCTGTTTTTT.

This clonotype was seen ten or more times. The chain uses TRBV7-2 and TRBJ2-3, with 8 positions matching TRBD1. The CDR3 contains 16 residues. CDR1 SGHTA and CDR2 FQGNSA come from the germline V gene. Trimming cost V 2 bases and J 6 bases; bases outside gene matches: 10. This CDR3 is CASSLIGTGARDTQYF. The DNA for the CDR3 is TGTGCCAGCAGCTTAATTGGGACAGGAGCCAGGGATACGCAGTATTTT.

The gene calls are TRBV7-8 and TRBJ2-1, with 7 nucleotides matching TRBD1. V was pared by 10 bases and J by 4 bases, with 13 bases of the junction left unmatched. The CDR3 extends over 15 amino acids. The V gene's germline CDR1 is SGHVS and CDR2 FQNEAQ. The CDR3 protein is CAIYPAQGQYNEQFF. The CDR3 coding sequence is TGTGCCATCTACCCTGCACAGGGGCAATACAATGAGCAGTTCTTC.